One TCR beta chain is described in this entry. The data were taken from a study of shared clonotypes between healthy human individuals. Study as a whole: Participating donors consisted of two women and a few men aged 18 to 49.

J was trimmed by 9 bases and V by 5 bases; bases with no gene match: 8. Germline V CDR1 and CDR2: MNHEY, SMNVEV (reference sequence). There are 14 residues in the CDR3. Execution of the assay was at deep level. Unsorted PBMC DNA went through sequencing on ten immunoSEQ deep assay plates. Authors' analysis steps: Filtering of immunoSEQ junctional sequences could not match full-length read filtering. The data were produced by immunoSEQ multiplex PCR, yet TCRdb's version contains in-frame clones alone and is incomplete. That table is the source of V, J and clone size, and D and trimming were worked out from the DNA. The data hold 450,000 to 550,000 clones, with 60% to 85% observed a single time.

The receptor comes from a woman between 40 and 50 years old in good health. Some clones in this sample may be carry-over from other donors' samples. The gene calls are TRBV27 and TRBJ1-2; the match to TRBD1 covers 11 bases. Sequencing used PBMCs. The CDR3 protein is CASSPGTGGRRYTF. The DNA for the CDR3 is TGTGCCAGCAGTCCCGGGACAGGGGGTCGCCGCTACACCTTC.